The 23 T cell receptor beta chains in this list originate from one sample, sequenced in a study of blood T cells in healthy people across ages. The use of a sample-barcoded 5' primer and a J-beta primer mix characterized a second PCR of 7 to 11 cycles. TCRdb reprocessed the 5' RACE reads via MiXCR and lists one record per CDR3 protein. Of some 290,000 distinct CDR3 sequences listed, 25% to 30% were seen once; the top ten hold about 30%. The sequencing sample was made of blood. The receptors shown here come from a woman aged 70-85 years in good health.

This clonotype was counted only a few times. V usage is TRBV6-5 and J usage is TRBJ2-1; 8 positions agree with TRBD1. V shed 6 bases and J 14 bases; nucleotides not matched to a gene: 15. The CDR3 length is 14 residues. From germline, CDR1 is MNHEY and CDR2 SVGAGI. The CDR3 here is CASRDRANPRREFF. In DNA, the CDR3 is TGTGCCAGCAGGGACAGGGCTAACCCCCGCAGGGAGTTCTTC.

The CDR3 nucleotides are TGTGCCAGCAGCCAAGAAAGCAGGGTAACTGGCTACACCTTC. As protein: CASSQESRVTGYTF. The genes are TRBV3-1 and TRBJ1-2; possibly TRBD1 for D (5 bases). The germline gives CDR1 LGHDT, CDR2 YNNKEL (reference sequence). The CDR3 totals 14 residues. The V gene lost 0 bases and the J gene lost 7 bases, with 12 bases spanning the gap. The complete variable domain, with remaining parts taken from reference TRBV3-1 and TRBJ1-2, reads DTAVSQTPKYLVTQMGNDKSIKCEQNLGHDTMYWYKQDSKKFLKIMFSYNNKELIINETVPNRFSPKSPDKAHLNLHINSLELGDSAVYFCASSQESRVTGYTFGSGTRLTVV.

The chain joins TRBV7-2 to TRBJ2-3, with D unclear. With 5 bases removed from V and 1 base from J, the gap between germline ends came to 10 bases. The CDR3 covers 14 residues. Germline loops: CDR1 SGHTA, CDR2 FQGNSA. The CDR3 here is CASSPQTGTDTQYF. In DNA form, the CDR3 reads TGTGCCAGCAGCCCTCAAACGGGCACAGATACGCAGTATTTT.

J is TRBJ1-1 and V is TRBV28; D might be TRBD1 (6 bases). The CDR3 covers 15 residues. The germline V gene encodes CDR1 MDHEN and CDR2 SYDVKM. Trimming shortened V by 5 bases and J by 1 base, and 14 bases separated the two germline ends. CDR3 region: CASSPGTSGNTEAFF. The CDR3 nucleotides read TGTGCCAGCAGTCCCGGGACATCTGGGAACACTGAAGCTTTCTTT.

This clonotype has just a few counts. The rearrangement joins TRBV4-2 to TRBJ2-3, with D perhaps matching TRBD2 (6 bases). Germline V gene data show CDR1 as LGHNA and CDR2 as YNFKEQ. This CDR3 region has 15 residues. Trimming cost V 0 bases and J 4 bases, with 11 bases left between them. The CDR3 is CASSQEGREADTQYF. In DNA form, the CDR3 reads TGTGCCAGCAGCCAAGAGGGGCGGGAAGCAGATACGCAGTATTTT.

This sequence joins TRBV28 and TRBJ1-2, with 8 bases matching TRBD1. Germline CDR1 MDHEN, CDR2 SYDVKM. The CDR3 has 14 amino acids. With 4 bases clipped from V and 12 bases from J, the junction kept 13 bases outside the gene matches. For the CDR3, the DNA is TGTGCCAGCAGTTCAACGGACAGGGTGCCCCCGCACACCTTC. It encodes CASSSTDRVPPHTF.

The sample holds a few counts of this clonotype. The chain is built from TRBV24-1 and TRBJ2-3; D not resolved. V was clipped by 4 bases and J by 5 bases, with 21 bases between them. The germline V gene has CDR1 KGHDR and CDR2 SFDVKD. The CDR3 sequence is 17 residues long. Written as DNA, the CDR3 is TGTGCCACCAGTGACAGCACTATGCTGCCTGGTAAAGATACGCAGTATTTT. It codes for CATSDSTMLPGKDTQYF.

The table lists this clonotype with a few counts. The chain combines TRBV13 with TRBJ1-1, with 9 bases fitting TRBD1. The CDR3 length is 18 residues. V gave up 5 bases and J gave up 4 bases; unmatched junction bases: 17. CDR1 is PRHDT, CDR2 FYEKMQ, per germline (reference sequence). Here the CDR3 reads CASSLSRDRVFYGTEAFF. CDR3 in DNA: TGTGCCAGCAGCCTATCCCGGGACAGGGTTTTTTATGGCACTGAAGCTTTCTTT. Drawing the rest from reference TRBV13 and TRBJ1-1, the complete variable domain is AAGVIQSPRHLIKEKRETATLKCYPIPRHDTVYWYQQGPGQDPQFLISFYEKMQSDKGSIPDRFSAQQFSDYHSELNMSSLELGDSALYFCASSLSRDRVFYGTEAFFGQGTRLTVV.

The table lists this clonotype with a few counts. V and J are TRBV5-1 and TRBJ2-1; TRBD1 is a possible D gene (6 bases). With 6 bases removed from V and 3 bases from J, the gap between germline ends came to 10 bases. The CDR3 contains 13 residues. Germline V gene lookup returns CDR1 SGHRS and CDR2 YFSETQ. The CDR3 region has the DNA TGCGCCAGCACCACGGACAGCTACAATGAGCAGTTCTTC. It yields the protein CASTTDSYNEQFF.

This clonotype was counted a few times. The genes are TRBV28 and TRBJ2-5; 9 bases agree with TRBD1. TRBJ2-7 matches the DNA end more closely, so the J call is doubtful. This CDR3 comprises 15 residues. The germline V gene encodes CDR1 MDHEN and CDR2 SYDVKM. Here the CDR3 reads CASSKDRGMVYEQYF. The CDR3 DNA sequence: TGTGCCAGCAGTAAAGACAGGGGGATGGTCTACGAGCAGTACTTC.

The chain links TRBV28 to TRBJ2-3; TRBD2 might be the D (6 bases). Germline V gene data show CDR1 as MDHEN and CDR2 as SYDVKM. V shed 7 bases and J shed 2 bases, with 13 bases lying between them. This CDR3 region has 14 residues. In DNA, the CDR3 is TGTGCCAGCATGTATGGCGGGGACACAGATACGCAGTATTTT. Translating it yields CASMYGGDTDTQYF.

This clonotype was counted only a few times. V gene TRBV7-2 combines with J gene TRBJ1-5, with 8 bases aligning to TRBD1. V was clipped by 5 bases and J by 6 bases; unmatched bases: 9. The CDR3 has 15 residues. CDR1 is SGHTA, CDR2 FQGNSA, per germline. The CDR3 loop is CASSPGGRVAQPQHF. CDR3 nucleotides: TGTGCCAGCAGCCCAGGGGGCAGGGTCGCTCAGCCCCAGCATTTT.

J is TRBJ2-5 and V is TRBV9; D possibly matches TRBD1 or TRBD2 (5 bases each). The J call is in doubt because the DNA end fits TRBJ2-1 better. CDR3 length: 16 residues. CDR1 is SGDLS, CDR2 YYNGEE, per germline. This CDR3 is CASSPSPGRAYNEQFF. CDR3 nucleotide sequence: TGTGCCAGCAGCCCCTCCCCGGGGCGCGCCTACAATGAGCAGTTCTTC.

A few counts support this clonotype. The chain uses TRBV21-1 and TRBJ2-7; the table's TRBD1 call for D was not verified on the DNA. TRBV21-1 is a known pseudogene. This CDR3 has 16 residues. The CDR3 reads CASSLKRGRGPYEQYF. In nucleotides, the CDR3 is TGTGCCAGCAGCCTAAAGCGGGGAAGGGGACCCTACGAGCAGTACTTC.

The V gene is TRBV5-1, the J gene TRBJ1-4; possibly TRBD1 for D (5 bases). The CDR3 length is 15 residues. V lost 3 bases to trimming and J lost 7 bases, with 16 bases between them. CDR1 SGHRS and CDR2 YFSETQ come from the germline V gene. The chain's CDR3 is CASSSRSTDGEKLFF. For the CDR3, the DNA is TGCGCCAGCAGCTCCCGTTCGACAGACGGTGAAAAACTGTTTTTT.

V usage is TRBV15 and J usage is TRBJ2-2; no clear D gene. The CDR3 runs 15 residues. Between the trimmed V and J ends, which lost 0 bases and 4 bases, there was a span of 9 bases. CDR1 is LNHNV and CDR2 is YYDKDF in the germline V gene (reference sequence). The CDR3 DNA follows: TGTGCCACCAGCAGAGATAAACTAACCACCGGGGAGCTGTTTTTT. Its protein is CATSRDKLTTGELFF.

This clonotype was recorded once. An end of the junction differs from the germline gene, which may be a read error. The rearrangement joins TRBV5-5 to TRBJ2-5; either TRBD1 or TRBD2 may fit D (5 bases each). The last part of the DNA fits TRBJ2-1 better; the J call may be wrong. This CDR3 has 16 residues. Per germline, CDR1 SGHKS and CDR2 YYEKEE (reference sequence). CDR3 residues: CASSPGTIHTYNEQFF. The CDR3 bases are TGTGCTAGCAGCCCCGGGACCATTCACACCTACAATGAGCAGTTCTTC.

The genes are TRBV11-2 and TRBJ1-1, with D uncertain. This CDR3 has 15 amino acids. Looked up from germline, CDR1 is SGHAT and CDR2 is FQNNGV. V dropped 2 bases and J dropped 5 bases, with 15 bases sitting between them. CDR3 sequence (DNA): TGTGCCAGCAGCTTAAACCGGGGAAGGCGGACTGAAGCTTTCTTT. This encodes CASSLNRGRRTEAFF.

The CDR3 region has the DNA TGTGCCAGCAGTTCGGGACAGTTCACATCTGGGGCCAACGTCCTGACTTTC. It codes for CASSSGQFTSGANVLTF. The gene calls are TRBV6-2 or TRBV6-3 and TRBJ2-6, with TRBD1 identical over 7 bases. The CDR3 has 17 residues. The germline V gene has CDR1 MNHEY and CDR2 SVGEGT. With V trimmed by 4 bases and J by 1 base, 7 bases remained unmatched.

The rearrangement joins TRBV5-1 to TRBJ2-3; D may be TRBD2 (6 bases). V gave up 0 bases and J gave up 6 bases, with 8 bases separating them. The germline V gene has CDR1 SGHRS and CDR2 YFSETQ. This CDR3 is built from 13 residues. The CDR3 DNA follows: TGCGCCAGCAGCTTGGGAAGCGGGGATACGCAGTATTTT. This codes for CASSLGSGDTQYF.

This clonotype was detected only a few times. This sequence joins TRBV20-1 and TRBJ1-6, with no clear D. Trimming removed 0 bases at V and 0 bases at J, with 6 bases between. CDR1 is DFQATT and CDR2 is SNEGSKA in the germline V gene (reference sequence). The CDR3 runs to 15 residues. CDR3 nucleotides: TGCAGTGCTAGAGACACTAACTCCTATAATTCACCCCTCCACTTT. Protein: CSARDTNSYNSPLHF.

The chain joins TRBV20-1 to TRBJ2-7; TRBD2 aligns across 8 bases. The CDR3 extends over 15 amino acids. V shed 1 base, J shed 5 bases, and the junction held 10 bases outside the gene matches. CDR1 and CDR2 from the germline V gene are DFQATT and SNEGSKA (reference sequence). The CDR3 DNA follows: TGCAGTGCTAGAGGGTCAGCGGGAGCCCCCCACGAGCAGTACTTC. Translating it yields CSARGSAGAPHEQYF.

The V and J genes are TRBV6-6 and TRBJ2-7, with a possible D match to TRBD2 (6 bases). This CDR3 contains 15 residues. Trimming took off 3 bases at V and 4 bases at J, with 16 bases between the two ends. The germline CDR1 and CDR2 sequences are MNHNY and SVGAGI (reference sequence). The CDR3 spells CASSYQGGPTYEQYF. As DNA, the CDR3 is TGTGCCAGCAGTTATCAAGGAGGGCCTACATACGAGCAGTACTTC.